The rows below give T cell receptor beta chains drawn from one sample of a study of cytomegalovirus exposure and HLA in healthy donors. Sequenced by immunoSEQ multiplex PCR; TCRdb stores in-frame clones only, minus some. Of about 180,000 clones in the sample, 60% to 85% were seen once. Sequencing was performed on PBMCs. The receptors shown here come from a man between 18 and 29 years old in good health and CMV-seronegative. Each CDR3 is given with its conserved first and last residue. A D gene is named only where the DNA matches it firmly. Some rows have no size entry. The others give once, few or many, or a class for an expanded clone.

size | J | D | length | V | CDR3
. | TRBJ1-2 | TRBD1 | 12 | TRBV29-1 | CSVDGTGVYYSF
. | TRBJ2-1 | TRBD1 | 14 | TRBV10-1 | CASGSGQPPNEQFF
. | TRBJ2-7 | TRBD2 | 14 | TRBV5-6 | CASSFSAGDYEQYF
. | TRBJ2-1 | TRBD1 | 14 | TRBV5-1 | CASIGQGTYNEQFF
. | TRBJ2-1 | TRBD2 | 15 | TRBV6-4 | CASRVLAGAGNEQFF
. | TRBJ2-1 | . | 13 | TRBV7-2 | CASSLPTINEQFF
once | TRBJ1-2 | TRBD1 | 13 | TRBV5-1 | CASSGDRDYGYTF
. | TRBJ2-1 | TRBD2 | 14 | TRBV2 | CASSPTGRDREQFF
. | TRBJ2-3 | TRBD1 | 15 | TRBV15 | CATSRTTGTPDTQYF
. | TRBJ2-7 | TRBD1 | 14 | TRBV5-1 | CASSWGTALREQYF
. | TRBJ2-7 | . | 13 | TRBV19 | CASSITGGDEQYF
. | TRBJ2-7 | TRBD1 | 12 | TRBV30 | CAWSPTGGEQYF
. | TRBJ2-3 | TRBD2 | 18 | TRBV28 | CASSLTSGGPPSTDTQYF
. | TRBJ1-1 | . | 15 | TRBV9 | CASSPSGGLNTEAFF
. | TRBJ2-7 | . | 14 | TRBV5-1 | CASSSPGINYEQYF
. | TRBJ1-1 | . | 13 | TRBV7-6 | CASSLVQGTEAFF
. | TRBJ1-2 | . | 13 | TRBV2 | CASGHRGSVGYTF
few | TRBJ1-6 | . | 13 | TRBV5-8 | CASSLTGNSPLHF
. | TRBJ2-3 | TRBD1 | 14 | TRBV6-4 | CASSDGQGADTQYF
once | TRBJ1-2 | . | 14 | TRBV12-5 | CAVGVGRGAGGYTF
. | TRBJ1-3 | . | 12 | TRBV6-1 | CASSEQGNTIYF
. | TRBJ2-1 | TRBD2 | 15 | TRBV6-1 | CASSEGGGPYNEQFF
. | TRBJ2-7 | TRBD2 | 15 | TRBV6-5 | CASRPLAGGPYEQYF
few | TRBJ2-2 | . | 15 | TRBV9 | CASSAGLQNTGELFF
few | TRBJ1-1 | . | 17 | TRBV11-2 | CASSPGTHSPSNTEAFF
. | TRBJ2-5 | . | 21 | TRBV21-1 | CASSFRGGMVWIFTWGETQYF